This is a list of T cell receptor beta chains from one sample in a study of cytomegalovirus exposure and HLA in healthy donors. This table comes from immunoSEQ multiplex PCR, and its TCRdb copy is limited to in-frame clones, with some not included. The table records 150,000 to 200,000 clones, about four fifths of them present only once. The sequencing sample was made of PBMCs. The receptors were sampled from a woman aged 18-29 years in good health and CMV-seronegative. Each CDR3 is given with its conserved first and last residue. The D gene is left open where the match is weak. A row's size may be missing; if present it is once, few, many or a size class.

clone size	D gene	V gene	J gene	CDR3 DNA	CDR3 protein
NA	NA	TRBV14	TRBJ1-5	TGTGCCAGCAGCCTAGAGGGTCGGAGCCAGCCCCAGCATTTT	CASSLEGRSQPQHF
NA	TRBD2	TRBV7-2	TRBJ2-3	TGTGCCAGCAGCCTACCGACGGGGCGGGGGTTACGAGATACGCAGTATTTT	CASSLPTGRGLRDTQYF
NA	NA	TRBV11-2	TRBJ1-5	TGTGCCAGCAGCTTAGTCGGGGGTGGCAATCAGCCCCAGCATTTT	CASSLVGGGNQPQHF
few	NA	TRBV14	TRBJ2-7	TGTGCCAGCAGCCAGGGGGCTCTCTTCTACGAGCAGTACTTC	CASSQGALFYEQYF
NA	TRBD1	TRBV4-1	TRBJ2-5	TGCGCCAGCAGCCCGCAGGGGGAAGAGACCCAGTACTTC	CASSPQGEETQYF
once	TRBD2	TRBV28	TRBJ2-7	TGTGCCAGCAGTTCCGGGGGGTCCTACGAGCAGTACTTC	CASSSGGSYEQYF
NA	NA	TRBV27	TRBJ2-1	TGTGCCACCTCGCGGTCCCGCCCACCCAATGAGCAGTTCTTC	CATSRSRPPNEQFF
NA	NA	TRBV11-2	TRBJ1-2	TGTGCCAGCACCCCTGGGGGCAATGGCTACACCTTC	CASTPGGNGYTF
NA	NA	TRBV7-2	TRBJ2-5	TGTGCCAGCAGCTTAGCTGGGCTCCAAGAGACCCAGTACTTC	CASSLAGLQETQYF
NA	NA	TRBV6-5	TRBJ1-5	TGTGCCAGCAGTTATCGGTCCAACAATCAGCCCCAGCATTTT	CASSYRSNNQPQHF
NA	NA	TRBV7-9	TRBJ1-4	TGTGCCAGTGAATATGGAGGAACCAATGAAAAACTGTTTTTT	CASEYGGTNEKLFF
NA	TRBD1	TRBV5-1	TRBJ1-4	TGCGCCAGCAGCTCGACAGGGGGATTAGTGACTAATGAAAAACTGTTTTTT	CASSSTGGLVTNEKLFF
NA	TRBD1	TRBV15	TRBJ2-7	TGTGCCACCAGCCCTCAGAGAAGGGGGCCCCCCTACGAGCAGTACTTC	CATSPQRRGPPYEQYF
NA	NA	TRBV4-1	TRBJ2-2	TGCGCCAGCAGCCACTTAGCCAACACCGGGGAGCTGTTTTTT	CASSHLANTGELFF
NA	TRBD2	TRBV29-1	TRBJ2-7	TGCAGCGTCTGTTTCCCTAGCGGACCCGGGGAGGACGAGCAGTACTTC	CSVCFPSGPGEDEQYF
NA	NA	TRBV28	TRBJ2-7	TGTGCCAGCAGTCCCCCACACCCAGAGCAGTACTTC	CASSPPHPEQYF
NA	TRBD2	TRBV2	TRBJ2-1	TGTGCCAGCCTCCTGCGTGGGACTAGCGGGAGTTACAATGAGCAGTTCTTC	CASLLRGTSGSYNEQFF
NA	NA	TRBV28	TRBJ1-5	TGTGCCAGCACCCTCGACAGGCCCAATCAGCCCCAGCATTTT	CASTLDRPNQPQHF
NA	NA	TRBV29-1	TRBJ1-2	TGCAGCGACACAACAGGGTTTGGCTATGGCTACACCTTC	CSDTTGFGYGYTF
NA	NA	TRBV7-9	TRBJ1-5	TGTGCCAGCAGCTTCGAGGAAATGACGGTCCAGCATTTT	CASSFEEMTVQHF